The 19 T cell receptor beta chains below all came from one sample that was sequenced in a study of blood T cell repertoires in COVID-19. The assay was immunoSEQ multiplex PCR, and TCRdb's table has in-frame clones only and misses some. Counted here are around 140,000 clones, about 85% occurring once; the ten biggest clones make up more than 1.5%. Sequencing was performed on peripheral blood. Receptors were obtained from a human donor in a cohort sampled during active COVID-19.

CDR3 sequence reads: CATSLRDTRTDTQYF. The CDR3 bases are TGTGCCACCAGTTTGAGGGACACTCGCACAGATACGCAGTATTTT. This chain links TRBV24-1 with TRBJ2-3; D is perhaps TRBD1 (6 bases). The V end lost 6 bases, the J end lost 1 base, and 13 bases lay between the germline ends. CDR3 length equals 15 residues. The V gene's germline CDR1 is KGHDR and CDR2 SFDVKD.

This clone was recorded a few times. The chain carries TRBV7-9 and TRBJ2-5, with D possibly TRBD1 on 6 matching bases. Between the trimmed V and J ends, which lost 5 bases and 5 bases, there was a span of 12 bases. Germline V lookup: CDR1 SEHNR, CDR2 FQNEAQ (reference sequence). This CDR3 comprises 13 residues. Here the CDR3 DNA reads TGTGCCAGCAGCCACAGGGCCCGGGAGACCCAGTACTTC. It translates to CASSHRARETQYF.

The chain combines TRBV28 with TRBJ2-7; TRBD2 aligns across 12 bases. The V segment lost 3 bases and the J segment 0 bases; nucleotides outside the gene matches: 6. Germline CDR1 and CDR2: MDHEN and SYDVKM. CDR3 length: 17 amino acids. CDR3 nucleotide sequence: TGTGCCAGCAGTTTCGGTTCTAGCGGGAGGGGCTCCTACGAGCAGTACTTC. Translating gives CASSFGSSGRGSYEQYF.

This clone was detected once. The chain carries TRBV5-1 and TRBJ2-4; 11 nucleotides match TRBD2. This CDR3 spans 19 amino acids. The junction had 12 bases not matched to a gene; V was cut back by 4 bases and J by 0 bases. The germline V gene encodes CDR1 SGHRS and CDR2 YFSETQ. CDR3 loop: CASSRGPGLAELAKNIQYF. The DNA for the CDR3 is TGCGCCAGCAGCCGAGGACCGGGACTAGCGGAGCTAGCCAAAAACATTCAGTACTTC. Looking up the rest from reference TRBV5-1 and TRBJ2-4 gives the full variable domain: KAGVTQTPRYLIKTRGQQVTLSCSPISGHRSVSWYQQTPGQGLQFLFEYFSETQRNKGNFPGRFSGRQFSNSRSEMNVSTLELGDSALYLCASSRGPGLAELAKNIQYFGAGTRLSVL.

This clone was recorded a few times. V is TRBV7-9 and J is TRBJ2-1, with 7 bases fitting TRBD2. CDR3 size: 15 residues. V gave up 5 bases and J gave up 4 bases; unmatched junction bases: 8. Germline loops: CDR1 SEHNR, CDR2 FQNEAQ (reference sequence). CDR3 sequence reads: CASSPRSGIYNEQFF. CDR3 nucleotides: TGTGCCAGCAGCCCGAGGAGCGGGATATACAATGAGCAGTTCTTC.

The rearrangement joins TRBV27 to TRBJ2-7; the D is unclear. V was trimmed by 0 bases and J by 0 bases, leaving 6 bases between them. CDR3 length: 14 residues. Germline V gene data show CDR1 as MNHEY and CDR2 as SMNVEV (reference sequence). CDR3 sequence (DNA): TGTGCCAGCAGTTTATCGCTATACTCCTACGAGCAGTACTTC. It encodes CASSLSLYSYEQYF.

The rearrangement joins TRBV5-1 to TRBJ2-5; 8 bases line up with TRBD1. The CDR3 loop spans 14 amino acids. The trim removed 3 bases at V and 1 base at J, leaving 2 bases unmatched. Germline-derived CDR1 and CDR2 are SGHRS and YFSETQ. CDR3 bases: TGCGCCAGCAGCTGGACAGGGTTCCAAGAGACCCAGTACTTC. It specifies CASSWTGFQETQYF. The variable domain in full, completed from reference TRBV5-1 and TRBJ2-5, reads KAGVTQTPRYLIKTRGQQVTLSCSPISGHRSVSWYQQTPGQGLQFLFEYFSETQRNKGNFPGRFSGRQFSNSRSEMNVSTLELGDSALYLCASSWTGFQETQYFGPGTRLLVL.

CDR3 residues: CASSSLSGRSGEQFF. CDR3 nucleotide sequence: TGTGCCAGCAGTTCTCTCAGCGGGAGATCGGGGGAGCAGTTCTTC. This chain links TRBV11-2 with TRBJ2-1; 8 bases agree with TRBD2. V trimming: 6 bases; J trimming: 10 bases; junction bases outside the gene matches: 14. The length of the CDR3 is 15 residues. Germline V gives CDR1 SGHAT, CDR2 FQNNGV.

This chain joins TRBV2 and TRBJ2-7, with D possibly being TRBD1 (6 bases). The CDR3 length is 14 residues. CDR1 and CDR2 from the germline V gene are SNHLY and FYNNEI. With 7 bases removed from V and 0 bases from J, the gap between germline ends came to 13 bases. The CDR3 coding sequence is TGTGCCAGCAAGGACAGAAGGAGCTCCTACGAGCAGTACTTC. This encodes CASKDRRSSYEQYF.

The genes are TRBV28 and TRBJ2-7; D ambiguous. The V end was cut by 4 bases, the J end by 4 bases, with 14 bases between. Looked up from germline, CDR1 is MDHEN and CDR2 is SYDVKM. This CDR3 is 14 amino acids long. CDR3 residues: CASSSPVLPYEQYF. CDR3 sequence (DNA): TGTGCCAGCAGTTCTCCTGTCCTTCCTTACGAGCAGTACTTC.

The chain combines TRBV2 with TRBJ2-3; 12 nucleotides agree with TRBD2. The CDR3 loop spans 16 amino acids. The germline V gene encodes CDR1 SNHLY and CDR2 FYNNEI. V was clipped by 6 bases and J by 2 bases; unmatched bases: 6. CDR3 nucleotides: TGTGCCAGCAGCCCGGGACTAGCGGGTATCACAGATACGCAGTATTTT. Translation gives CASSPGLAGITDTQYF.

The chain employs TRBV14 and TRBJ2-7, with a possible D match to TRBD2 (7 bases). Germline values: CDR1 SGHDN, CDR2 FVKESK. The length of the CDR3 is 13 residues. Between the trimmed V and J ends, which lost 4 bases and 6 bases, there was a span of 13 bases. The CDR3 reads CASSRGGVGEQYF. CDR3 in DNA: TGTGCCAGCAGCCGAGGGGGGGTTGGCGAGCAGTACTTC.

The chain is built from TRBV28 and TRBJ2-7, with 9 bases matching TRBD1. The CDR3 consists of 15 residues. Germline values: CDR1 MDHEN, CDR2 SYDVKM. The junction had 8 bases not matched to a gene; V was cut back by 6 bases and J by 2 bases. For the CDR3, the DNA is TGTGCCAGCAGCTCCGGGACAGGGCGCCCCTACGAGCAGTACTTC. Translation gives CASSSGTGRPYEQYF.

V gene TRBV5-1 combines with J gene TRBJ2-3; TRBD1 matches 7 bases. Looked up from germline, CDR1 is SGHRS and CDR2 is YFSETQ. The trim removed 4 bases at V and 2 bases at J, leaving 7 bases unmatched. The CDR3 extends over 15 amino acids. The chain's CDR3 is CASSGSGQNTDTQYF. The CDR3 region has the DNA TGCGCCAGCAGCGGATCGGGACAGAACACAGATACGCAGTATTTT.

This chain joins TRBV7-2 and TRBJ1-1, with 10 bases lining up with TRBD1. V lost 1 base to trimming and J lost 5 bases; unmatched junction nucleotides: 13. Germline assignment: CDR1 SGHTA and CDR2 FQGNSA. CDR3 length equals 18 residues. This CDR3 is CASSLVGRQGAGDTEAFF. As DNA, the CDR3 is TGTGCCAGCAGCTTAGTTGGGCGACAGGGGGCGGGGGATACTGAAGCTTTCTTT.

The V call is TRBV5-4, the J call TRBJ1-2, with 9 bases that match TRBD1. Trimming at V came to 5 bases and at J to 5 bases, leaving 10 bases not matched to a gene. CDR1 is SGHNT, CDR2 YYREEE, per germline (reference sequence). The CDR3 has 15 residues. The CDR3 bases are TGTGCCAGCAGTAGCCACGGGACAGGGTTTTATGGCTACACCTTC. Its protein is CASSSHGTGFYGYTF.

The J gene is TRBJ2-7, the V gene TRBV13; D might be TRBD2 (5 bases). This CDR3 contains 14 residues. V lost 2 bases to trimming and J lost 2 bases, with 10 bases between them. The germline V gene encodes CDR1 PRHDT and CDR2 FYEKMQ (reference sequence). CDR3 sequence: CASSLRTATYEQYF. The DNA of the CDR3 is TGTGCCAGCAGCTTAAGGACTGCCACCTACGAGCAGTACTTC.

The rearrangement uses TRBV10-3 and TRBJ2-7; 7 bases line up with TRBD1. The CDR3 has 14 residues. V was clipped by 2 bases and J by 3 bases; unmatched bases: 4. CDR1 and CDR2 from the germline V gene are ENHRY and SYGVKD. The CDR3 bases are TGTGCCATCAGTGAGGGACAGGTCGGCTACGAGCAGTACTTC. Protein product: CAISEGQVGYEQYF.

This chain connects TRBV3-1 (or the pseudogene TRBV3-2) to TRBJ2-7; D call uncertain. Germline assignment: CDR1 LGHDT and CDR2 YNNKEL (reference sequence). Trimming left V 4 bases short and J 0 bases short, with 13 bases between. The CDR3 spans 15 residues. The CDR3: CASSPRGQSSYEQYF. The CDR3 DNA reads as TGTGCCAGCAGCCCCCGCGGCCAGAGCTCCTACGAGCAGTACTTC.